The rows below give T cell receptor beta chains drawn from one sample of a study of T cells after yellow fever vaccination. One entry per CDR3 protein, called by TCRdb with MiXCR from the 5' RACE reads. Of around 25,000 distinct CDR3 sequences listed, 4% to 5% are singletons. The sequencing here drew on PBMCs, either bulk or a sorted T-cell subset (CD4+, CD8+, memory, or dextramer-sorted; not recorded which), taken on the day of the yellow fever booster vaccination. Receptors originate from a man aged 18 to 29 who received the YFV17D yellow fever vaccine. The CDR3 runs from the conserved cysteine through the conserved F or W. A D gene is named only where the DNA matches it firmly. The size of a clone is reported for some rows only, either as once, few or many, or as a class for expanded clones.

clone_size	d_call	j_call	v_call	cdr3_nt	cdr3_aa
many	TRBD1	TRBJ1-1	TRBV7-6	TGTGCCAGCAGCCCCCCCAAGGCAGGGGGCACTGAAGCTTTCTTT	CASSPPKAGGTEAFF
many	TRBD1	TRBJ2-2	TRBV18	TGTGCCAGCTCACCACGGGACAGCGGGGAGCTGTTTTTT	CASSPRDSGELFF
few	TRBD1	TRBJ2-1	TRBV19	TGTGCCAGAGACAGGGGCAATGAGCAGTTCTTC	CARDRGNEQFF
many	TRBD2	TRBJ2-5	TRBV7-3	TGTGCCAGCAGCTTCGTAGCGGGGGGGCTCGAGACCCAGTACTTC	CASSFVAGGLETQYF
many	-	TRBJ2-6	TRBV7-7	TGTGCCAGCAGCCCGACAGGCACGAGCGGGGCCAACGTCCTGACTTTC	CASSPTGTSGANVLTF
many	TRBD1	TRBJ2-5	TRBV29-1	TGCAGCGTGCTGGACAGGGTAAAGACCCAGTACTTC	CSVLDRVKTQYF
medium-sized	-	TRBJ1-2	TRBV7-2	TGTGCCAGCAGCTTCCCGACAGGAGCGAATGGCTACACCTTC	CASSFPTGANGYTF
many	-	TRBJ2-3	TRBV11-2	TGTGCCAGCAGCTTAGGGGCAGATACGCAGTATTTT	CASSLGADTQYF
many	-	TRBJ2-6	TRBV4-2	TGTGCCAGCAGCCAAGAAGCAGGGGACGGGGCCAACGTCCTGACTTTC	CASSQEAGDGANVLTF
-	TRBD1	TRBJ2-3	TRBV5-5	TGTGCCAGCAGCGACCGACAGGGGGCCACAGATACGCAGTATTTT	CASSDRQGATDTQYF
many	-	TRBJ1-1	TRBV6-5	TGTGCCAGCAGTGCGTTAAGTGTATTGGGGAACACTGAAGCTTTCTTT	CASSALSVLGNTEAFF
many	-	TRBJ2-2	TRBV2	TGTGCCAGCAGTGAAAGGGGCAGCCGAACCCTCACCGGGGAGCTGTTTTTT	CASSERGSRTLTGELFF
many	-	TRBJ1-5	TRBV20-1	TGCAGTGCCTGGATGAGGGGGAATCAGCCCCAGCATTTT	CSAWMRGNQPQHF
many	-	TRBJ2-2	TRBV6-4	TGTGCCAGCAGTGAGACTAGCACCGGGGAGCTGTTTTTT	CASSETSTGELFF
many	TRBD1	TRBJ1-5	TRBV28	TGTGCCAGCAAGGGACAGGGGGTTAATAGCAATCAGCCCCAGCATTTT	CASKGQGVNSNQPQHF
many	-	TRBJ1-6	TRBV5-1	TGCGCCAGCAGCTTGGAGTGGAATTCACCCCTCCACTTT	CASSLEWNSPLHF
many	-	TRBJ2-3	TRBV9	TGTGCCAGCAGCGTCAGAGGGCCTCGATCAGATACGCAGTATTTT	CASSVRGPRSDTQYF
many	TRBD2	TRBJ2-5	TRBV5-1	TGCGCCAGCAGCCCCCGTTTGGTAGCGGGGGTTAAGACCCAGTACTTC	CASSPRLVAGVKTQYF
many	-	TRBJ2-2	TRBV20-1	TGCAGTGCTGCGAAAACTGGGACTGACACCGGGGAGCTGTTTTTT	CSAAKTGTDTGELFF
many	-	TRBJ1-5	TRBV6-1	TGTGCCAGCAGAGGGACGGGGTCGTCTCAGCCCCAGCATTTT	CASRGTGSSQPQHF
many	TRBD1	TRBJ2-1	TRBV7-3	TGTGCCAGCAGCTTAAGAGGGGGCAAGGTGCAGTTCTTC	CASSLRGGKVQFF
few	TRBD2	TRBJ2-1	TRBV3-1	TGTGCCGCGGGGGGGAGCTCCTACAATGAGCAGTTCTTC	CAAGGSSYNEQFF
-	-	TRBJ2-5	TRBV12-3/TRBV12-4	TGTGCCAGCAGTTACCACTCACTAGGGGAGACCCAGTACTTC	CASSYHSLGETQYF
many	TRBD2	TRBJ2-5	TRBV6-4	TGTGCCAGCAGCCGAACTAGCGGGGGGCAAGAGACCCAGTACTTC	CASSRTSGGQETQYF
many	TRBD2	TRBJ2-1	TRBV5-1	TGCGCCAGCAGCCGGACTAGCGAGGGGGCCAATGAGCAGTTCTTC	CASSRTSEGANEQFF
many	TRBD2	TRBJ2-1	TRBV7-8	TGTGCCAGCAGCTTAGGGACTAGCGGGGCGAATGAGCAGTTCTTC	CASSLGTSGANEQFF
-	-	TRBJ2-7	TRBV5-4	TGTGCCAGCAGTTTCACCGACGAGCAGTACTTC	CASSFTDEQYF
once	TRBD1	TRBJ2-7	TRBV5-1	TGCGCCAGCAGCTCCGGTACAGGGGGATACGAGCAGTACTTC	CASSSGTGGYEQYF
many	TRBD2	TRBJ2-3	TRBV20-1	TGCAGTGCAGAAACGGGGGGGTACTACACAGATACGCAGTATTTT	CSAETGGYYTDTQYF
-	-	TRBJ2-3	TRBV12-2	TGTGCAAGTCGCCGCTGGGGGGGGCCGAGCACAGATACGCAGTATTTT	CASRRWGGPSTDTQYF
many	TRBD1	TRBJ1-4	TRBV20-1	TGCAGTGCTCCCGAGGGGGACAGAAAAAAACTGTTTTTT	CSAPEGDRKKLFF
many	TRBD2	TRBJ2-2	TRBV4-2	TGTGCCAGCACGGTCTCCGTAGCGGGGGGACGCGGGGAGCTGTTTTTT	CASTVSVAGGRGELFF
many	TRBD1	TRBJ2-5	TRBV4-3	TGCGCCAGCAGCCAAGCCCGGACAGGACAAGAGACCCAGTACTTC	CASSQARTGQETQYF
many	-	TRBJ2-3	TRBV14	TGTGCCAGCAGCCAAGGCTGGGGGCGGACCACAGATACGCAGTATTTT	CASSQGWGRTTDTQYF
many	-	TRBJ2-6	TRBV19	TGTGCCAGTAGTGTACAGGCTACCTCTGGGGCCAACGTCCTGACTTTC	CASSVQATSGANVLTF
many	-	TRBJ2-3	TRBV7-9	TGTGCCAGCACCCCCTTGGGGGCAGATACGCAGTATTTT	CASTPLGADTQYF
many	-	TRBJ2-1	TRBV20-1	TGCAGTGCTGACTCCGGGACCACATACAATGAGCAGTTCTTC	CSADSGTTYNEQFF
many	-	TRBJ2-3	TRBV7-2	TGTGCCAGCAGCCCGTCCGGCACAGATACGCAGTATTTT	CASSPSGTDTQYF
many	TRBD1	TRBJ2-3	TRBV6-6	TGTGCCAGCAGCCGACAGGGTACAAGCACAGATACGCAGTATTTT	CASSRQGTSTDTQYF
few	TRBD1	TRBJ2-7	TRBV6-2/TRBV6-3	TGTGCCAGCGTACGTAGGTGGGACAGGAGCTACGAGCAGTACTTC	CASVRRWDRSYEQYF
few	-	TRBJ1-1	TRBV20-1	TGCAGTGCTCCACCTGCGGGGTACGCTGAAGCTTTCTTT	CSAPPAGYAEAFF
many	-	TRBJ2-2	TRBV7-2	TGTGCCAGCAGCTCATCCAGGAATCCAGGCACCGGGGAGCTGTTTTTT	CASSSSRNPGTGELFF
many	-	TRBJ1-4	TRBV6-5	TGTGCCAGCAGGAAACACGGTGCAACTAATGAAAAACTGTTTTTT	CASRKHGATNEKLFF
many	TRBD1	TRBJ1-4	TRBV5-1	TGCGCCAGCAGCCTACACCCATCAGGGGGTCGTAATAATGAAAAACTGTTTTTT	CASSLHPSGGRNNEKLFF
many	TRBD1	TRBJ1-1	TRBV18	TGTGCCAGCTCACTACGGGGACAGGGGGATCCGACTGAAGCTTTCTTT	CASSLRGQGDPTEAFF
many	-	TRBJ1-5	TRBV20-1	TGCAGTGCTAGTACGGGACGGACGGAACAGCCCCAGCATTTT	CSASTGRTEQPQHF
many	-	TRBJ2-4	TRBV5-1	TGCGCCAGCAGGACGTTCGGGCGTCGAAGGTACTTC	CASRTFGRRRYF
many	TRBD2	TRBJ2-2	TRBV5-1	TGCGCCAGCAGGACCGGGACTACAGTTGCCGGGGAGCTGTTTTTT	CASRTGTTVAGELFF
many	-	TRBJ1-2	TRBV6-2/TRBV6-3	TGTGCCAGCAGTTACGGTACAGCTAACTATGGCTACACCTTC	CASSYGTANYGYTF
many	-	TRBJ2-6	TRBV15	TGTGCCACCCTAGACAGTGTCTTTGGGGCCAACGTCCTGACTTTC	CATLDSVFGANVLTF
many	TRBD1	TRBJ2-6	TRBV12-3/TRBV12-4	TGTGCCAGCAGCCCAACAGGGGACTCTGGGGCCAACGTCCTGACTTTC	CASSPTGDSGANVLTF
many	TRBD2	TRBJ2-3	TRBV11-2	TGTGCCAGCAACTTGGCTAGCGGGGGGTCCACAGATACGCAGTATTTT	CASNLASGGSTDTQYF
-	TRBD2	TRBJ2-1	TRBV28	TGTGCCAGCAGACAACCTAGCGGGGGATTCAATGAGCAGTTCTTC	CASRQPSGGFNEQFF
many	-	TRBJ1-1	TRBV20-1	TGCAGTGCTAGCACCGGGCAGGTCACTGAAGCTTTCTTT	CSASTGQVTEAFF
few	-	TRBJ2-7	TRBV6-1	TGTGCCAGCAGTGAAGGGAGGGGGGATTACGAGCAGTACTTC	CASSEGRGDYEQYF